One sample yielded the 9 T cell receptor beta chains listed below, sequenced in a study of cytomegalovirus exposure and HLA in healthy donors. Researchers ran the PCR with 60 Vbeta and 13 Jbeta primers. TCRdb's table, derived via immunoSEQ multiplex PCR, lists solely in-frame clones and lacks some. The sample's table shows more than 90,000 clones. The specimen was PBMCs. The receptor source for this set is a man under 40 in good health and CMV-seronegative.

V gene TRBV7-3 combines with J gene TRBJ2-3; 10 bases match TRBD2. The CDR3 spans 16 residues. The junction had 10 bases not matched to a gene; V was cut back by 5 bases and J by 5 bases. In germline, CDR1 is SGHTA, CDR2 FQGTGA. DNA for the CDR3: TGTGCCAGCAGCAAACAAAGCGGGGGGGCGGGAGATACGCAGTATTTT. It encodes CASSKQSGGAGDTQYF. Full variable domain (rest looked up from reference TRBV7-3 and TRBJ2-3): GAGVSQTPSNKVTEKGKYVELRCDPISGHTALYWYRQSLGQGPEFLIYFQGTGAADDSGLPNDRFFAVRPEGSVSTLKIQRTERGDSAVYLCASSKQSGGAGDTQYFGPGTRLTVL.

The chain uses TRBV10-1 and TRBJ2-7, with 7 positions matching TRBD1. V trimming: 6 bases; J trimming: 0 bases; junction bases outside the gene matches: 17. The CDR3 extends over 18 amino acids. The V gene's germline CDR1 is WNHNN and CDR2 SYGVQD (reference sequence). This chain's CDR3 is CASRPPRGWSKSSYEQYF. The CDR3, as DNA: TGCGCCAGCAGGCCCCCCAGGGGGTGGAGCAAGAGCTCCTACGAGCAGTACTTC.

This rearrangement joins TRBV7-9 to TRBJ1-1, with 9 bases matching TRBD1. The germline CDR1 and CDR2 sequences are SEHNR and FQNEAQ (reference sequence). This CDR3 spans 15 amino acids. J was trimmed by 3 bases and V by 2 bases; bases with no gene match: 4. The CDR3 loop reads CASSLNRGLDTEAFF. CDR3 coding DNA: TGTGCCAGCAGCTTAAACAGGGGGCTTGACACTGAAGCTTTCTTT.

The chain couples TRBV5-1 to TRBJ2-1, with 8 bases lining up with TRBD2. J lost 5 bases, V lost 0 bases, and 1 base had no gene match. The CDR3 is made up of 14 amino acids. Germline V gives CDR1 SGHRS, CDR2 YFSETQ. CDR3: CASSLVAGNNEQFF. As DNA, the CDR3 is TGCGCCAGCAGCTTGGTAGCGGGGAACAATGAGCAGTTCTTC.

For the CDR3, the DNA is TGTGCCAGCAGCTTATTAGTCGGGGGGGATTCACCCCTCCACTTT. Translation: CASSLLVGGDSPLHF. The chain carries TRBV7-2 and TRBJ1-6; tentatively, D is TRBD1 (5 bases). This CDR3 is 15 amino acids long. Germline V gene lookup returns CDR1 SGHTA and CDR2 FQGNSA. The V and J ends lost 2 bases and 8 bases respectively, with 13 bases between them. The variable domain in full, with the rest retrieved from reference TRBV7-2 and TRBJ1-6, is GAGVSQSPSNKVTEKGKDVELRCDPISGHTALYWYRQSLGQGLEFLIYFQGNSAPDKSGLPSDRFSAERTGGSVSTLTIQRTQQEDSAVYLCASSLLVGGDSPLHFGNGTRLTVT.

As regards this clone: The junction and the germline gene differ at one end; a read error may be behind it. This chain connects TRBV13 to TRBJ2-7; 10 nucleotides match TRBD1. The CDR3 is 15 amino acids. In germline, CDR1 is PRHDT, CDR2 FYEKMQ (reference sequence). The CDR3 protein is CASSVGGQGLDEQYF. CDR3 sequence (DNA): TGTGCCAGCAGCGTAGGGGGACAGGGGTTGGACGAGCAGTACTTC.

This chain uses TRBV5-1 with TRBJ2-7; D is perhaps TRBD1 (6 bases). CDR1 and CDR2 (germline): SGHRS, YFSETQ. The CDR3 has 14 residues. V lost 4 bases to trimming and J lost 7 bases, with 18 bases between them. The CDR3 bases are TGCGCCAGCAGCCTTCGGACAGCCCCTGGGGAGCAGTACTTC. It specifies CASSLRTAPGEQYF. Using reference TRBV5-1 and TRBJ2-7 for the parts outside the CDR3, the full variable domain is KAGVTQTPRYLIKTRGQQVTLSCSPISGHRSVSWYQQTPGQGLQFLFEYFSETQRNKGNFPGRFSGRQFSNSRSEMNVSTLELGDSALYLCASSLRTAPGEQYFGPGTRLTVT.

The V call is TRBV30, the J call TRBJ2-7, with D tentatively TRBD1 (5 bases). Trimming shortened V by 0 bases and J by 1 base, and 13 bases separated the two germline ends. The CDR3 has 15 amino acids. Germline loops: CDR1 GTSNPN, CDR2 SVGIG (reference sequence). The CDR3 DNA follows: TGTGCCTGGAGTGTATGGGGCAGTAATTCCTACGAGCAGTACTTC. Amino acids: CAWSVWGSNSYEQYF.

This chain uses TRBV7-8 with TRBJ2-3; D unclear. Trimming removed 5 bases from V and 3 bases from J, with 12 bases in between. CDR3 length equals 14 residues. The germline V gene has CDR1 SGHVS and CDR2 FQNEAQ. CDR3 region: CASSQSTPTDTQYF. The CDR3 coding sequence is TGTGCCAGCAGCCAATCTACCCCGACAGATACGCAGTATTTT.